These 21 T cell receptor beta chains were sequenced from one sample in a study of blood T cell repertoires in COVID-19. This table comes from immunoSEQ multiplex PCR, and its TCRdb copy is limited to in-frame clones, with some not included. The sample consists of under 300,000 clones, almost 85% of them appearing once. The sequenced sample was PBMCs or T cells enriched from blood (not recorded which). These receptors originate from a man aged 35-49 years who had recovered from COVID-19.

Ten or more counts support this clone. The chain uses TRBV7-9 and TRBJ2-3, with 7 bases lining up with TRBD2. V shed 5 bases and J 5 bases; nucleotides not matched to a gene: 1. This CDR3 is built from 12 residues. CDR1 and CDR2 from the germline V gene are SEHNR and FQNEAQ (reference sequence). The CDR3 protein is CASSREEDTQYF. The CDR3 bases are TGTGCCAGCAGCCGGGAGGAAGATACGCAGTATTTT.

This clone has just a few counts. This chain connects TRBV2 to TRBJ1-5; TRBD1 agrees at 9 bases. CDR3 length: 13 residues. The germline V gene has CDR1 SNHLY and CDR2 FYNNEI. V trimming: 8 bases; J trimming: 7 bases; junction bases outside the gene matches: 6. The CDR3 sequence: CASRDRARQPQHF. For the CDR3, the DNA is TGTGCCAGCCGGGACAGGGCTAGGCAGCCCCAGCATTTT.

The rearrangement links TRBV6-1 to TRBJ2-3; 7 nucleotides align to TRBD2. This CDR3 is built from 18 residues. CDR1 MNHNS and CDR2 SASEGT come from the germline V gene. The trim removed 2 bases at V and 4 bases at J, leaving 15 bases unmatched. CDR3 coding DNA: TGTGCCAGCAGTGAATTCTCCCTCTGGCGGGGGAAGGCAGATACGCAGTATTTT. Its protein product is CASSEFSLWRGKADTQYF.

The chain has TRBV6-5 and TRBJ2-5, with D possibly matching TRBD2 (5 bases). Trimming stripped 0 bases from V and 5 bases from J, with 13 bases between. The CDR3 length is 15 residues. Germline V lookup: CDR1 MNHEY, CDR2 SVGAGI. The chain's CDR3 is CASSYSTAGIETQYF. The CDR3 nucleotides read TGTGCCAGCAGTTACTCGACGGCCGGGATCGAGACCCAGTACTTC.

This chain joins TRBV20-1 and TRBJ1-2, with 7 bases aligning to TRBD1. CDR3 size: 12 residues. J gave up 5 bases and V 3 bases, and 3 bases lay outside the gene matches. CDR1 is DFQATT, CDR2 SNEGSKA, per germline (reference sequence). CDR3 sequence: CSASTGEYGYTF. The DNA for the CDR3 is TGCAGTGCTAGTACAGGGGAATATGGCTACACCTTC.

V gene TRBV4-2 combines with J gene TRBJ1-5; a possible D gene is TRBD1 (6 bases). V was trimmed by 5 bases and J by 3 bases, leaving 8 bases between them. Per germline, CDR1 LGHNA and CDR2 YNFKEQ. There are 13 residues in the CDR3. The CDR3 region has the DNA TGTGCCAGCAGCGGACAGCCCAATCAGCCCCAGCATTTT. This encodes CASSGQPNQPQHF.

The chain links TRBV9 to TRBJ2-5; D may be TRBD2 (6 bases). This CDR3 spans 16 amino acids. Trimming shortened V by 4 bases and J by 1 base, and 17 bases separated the two germline ends. The germline V gene has CDR1 SGDLS and CDR2 YYNGEE. CDR3 sequence (DNA): TGTGCCAGCAGCTGGAGGGACGGGGGTTCCCAAGAGACCCAGTACTTC. Residues: CASSWRDGGSQETQYF.

The V gene is TRBV5-1, the J gene TRBJ2-1; 12 positions agree with TRBD2. The trim removed 6 bases at V and 8 bases at J, leaving 6 bases unmatched. The CDR3 has 14 amino acids. Germline values: CDR1 SGHRS, CDR2 YFSETQ. In DNA form, the CDR3 reads TGCGCCAGCACCCTGACTAGCGGGAGCCATGAGCAGTTCTTC. It translates to CASTLTSGSHEQFF.

The V call is TRBV27, the J call TRBJ1-1; tentative D call: TRBD1 (6 bases). Looked up from germline, CDR1 is MNHEY and CDR2 is SMNVEV (reference sequence). The CDR3 runs to 14 residues. Trimming took 1 base from V and 1 from J, leaving 7 bases between them. CDR3 sequence: CASSLFRGNTEAFF. The CDR3 DNA is TGTGCCAGCAGTTTATTCAGGGGGAACACTGAAGCTTTCTTT.

The rearrangement joins TRBV19 to TRBJ1-5; weak D call: TRBD1 (5 bases). Trimming stripped 2 bases from V and 6 bases from J, with 11 bases between. Germline CDR1 and CDR2: LNHDA and SQIVND (reference sequence). The CDR3 consists of 14 residues. In DNA form, the CDR3 reads TGTGCCAGTAGTATAATAGGGGTAGGTCAGCCCCAGCATTTT. Translation gives CASSIIGVGQPQHF.

The genes are TRBV28 and TRBJ2-1; TRBD2 matches 15 bases. The CDR3 loop spans 15 amino acids. Germline V gene lookup returns CDR1 MDHEN and CDR2 SYDVKM. Trimming cost V 10 bases and J 7 bases; bases outside gene matches: 8. CDR3 amino acids: CATFPGTSGRNEQFF. The CDR3 DNA sequence: TGTGCCACCTTTCCCGGGACTAGCGGGAGGAATGAGCAGTTCTTC.

The chain recombines TRBV9 with TRBJ2-2; D might be TRBD1 (7 bases). Trimming shortened V by 4 bases and J by 0 bases, and 13 bases separated the two germline ends. Per germline, CDR1 SGDLS and CDR2 YYNGEE. There are 16 residues in the CDR3. Written as DNA, the CDR3 is TGTGCCAGCAGCCCGCGGGACAGACCGAACACCGGGGAGCTGTTTTTT. Residues: CASSPRDRPNTGELFF.

The chain couples TRBV4-3 to TRBJ1-1, with D possibly matching TRBD1 (5 bases). Germline lookup yields CDR1 LGHNA and CDR2 YSLEER. The ends were cut back, 4 bases at V and 3 bases at J, with 12 bases in the middle. This CDR3 has 14 residues. The CDR3: CASSPDRGYTEAFF. The CDR3 bases are TGCGCCAGCAGCCCTGATCGGGGGTACACTGAAGCTTTCTTT.

The gene calls are TRBV28 and TRBJ2-5, with D possibly being TRBD1 (6 bases). The ends were cut back, 8 bases at V and 5 bases at J, with 15 bases in the middle. Germline V gives CDR1 MDHEN, CDR2 SYDVKM. The CDR3 runs 13 residues. As DNA, the CDR3 is TGTGCCAGCCTCCAAGGGGGTAGGGAGACCCAGTACTTC. Translating gives CASLQGGRETQYF.

The rearrangement joins TRBV9 to TRBJ1-2; a possible D gene is TRBD1 (6 bases). Trimming left V 1 base short and J 5 bases short, with 9 bases between. The CDR3 runs 13 residues. Germline V gene lookup returns CDR1 SGDLS and CDR2 YYNGEE. The CDR3 loop is CASSVSDSYGYTF. The DNA for the CDR3 is TGTGCCAGCAGCGTATCGGACAGTTATGGCTACACCTTC.

The chain carries TRBV30 and TRBJ2-7; 7 nucleotides match TRBD2. This CDR3 contains 14 residues. Trimming cost V 5 bases and J 2 bases; bases outside gene matches: 9. CDR1 and CDR2 (germline): GTSNPN, SVGIG (reference sequence). CDR3 sequence (DNA): TGTGCCTGGGACCGCCTCGCGGGAGCCTACGAGCAGTACTTC. It specifies CAWDRLAGAYEQYF.

This clone has just one count. The rearrangement uses TRBV7-2 and TRBJ1-4; TRBD1 might be the D (5 bases). This CDR3 is built from 15 residues. Germline V gene lookup returns CDR1 SGHTA and CDR2 FQGNSA. Deletions cut 4 bases from V and 8 bases from J, with 17 bases between. CDR3 sequence (DNA): TGTGCCAGCAGCTCGAAATCAGGGAATGTGGAAAAACTGTTTTTT. The encoded protein is CASSSKSGNVEKLFF. The variable domain in full, completed from reference TRBV7-2 and TRBJ1-4, reads GAGVSQSPSNKVTEKGKDVELRCDPISGHTALYWYRQSLGQGLEFLIYFQGNSAPDKSGLPSDRFSAERTGGSVSTLTIQRTQQEDSAVYLCASSSKSGNVEKLFFGSGTQLSVL.

The rearrangement joins TRBV29-1 to TRBJ2-7; possible D gene TRBD2, 6 bases. The CDR3 has 15 amino acids. Per the germline V gene, CDR1 is SQVTM and CDR2 is ANQGSEA. V was trimmed by 4 bases and J by 1 base, leaving 17 bases between them. This chain's CDR3 is CSVGLYGGRSYEQYF. The CDR3 nucleotides are TGCAGCGTTGGATTATACGGGGGAAGGTCCTACGAGCAGTACTTC.

The rearrangement joins TRBV5-1 to TRBJ1-4, with TRBD1 as a possible D gene (5 bases). The germline gives CDR1 SGHRS, CDR2 YFSETQ. The CDR3 contains 13 residues. V gave up 3 bases and J gave up 6 bases, with 9 bases separating them. The CDR3 reads CASSWAGYEKLFF. In nucleotides, the CDR3 is TGCGCCAGCAGCTGGGCAGGGTATGAAAAACTGTTTTTT.

The V and J genes are TRBV6-6 and TRBJ2-2; 13 bases fit TRBD2. This CDR3 region has 18 residues. V lost 6 bases to trimming and J lost 1 base; unmatched junction nucleotides: 8. Per the germline V gene, CDR1 is MNHNY and CDR2 is SVGAGI (reference sequence). In DNA form, the CDR3 reads TGTGCCAGCAGCCGAGTTCGGACTAGCGGGGGGAACACCGGGGAGCTGTTTTTT. It specifies CASSRVRTSGGNTGELFF.

The genes are TRBV4-1 and TRBJ1-6, with TRBD1 matching 9 bases. This CDR3 contains 19 residues. Germline CDR1 reads MGHRA; CDR2 reads YSYEKL. Trimming removed 8 bases from V and 2 bases from J; junction bases left unmatched: 16. CDR3 amino acids: CASRDRDLGIQPYNSPLHF. The CDR3 DNA reads as TGCGCCAGCCGGGACAGGGATTTGGGTATCCAGCCCTATAATTCACCCCTCCACTTT.